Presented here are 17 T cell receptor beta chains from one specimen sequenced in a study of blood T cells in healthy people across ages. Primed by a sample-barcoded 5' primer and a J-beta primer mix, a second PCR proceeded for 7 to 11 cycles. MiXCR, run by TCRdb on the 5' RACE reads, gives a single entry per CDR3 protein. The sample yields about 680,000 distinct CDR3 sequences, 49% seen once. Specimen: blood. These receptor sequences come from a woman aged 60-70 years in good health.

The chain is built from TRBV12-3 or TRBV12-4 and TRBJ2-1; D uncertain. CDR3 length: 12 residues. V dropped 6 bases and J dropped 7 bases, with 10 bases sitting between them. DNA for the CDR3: TGTGCCAGCAGCCCATTCGGGAATGAGCAGTTCTTC. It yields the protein CASSPFGNEQFF.

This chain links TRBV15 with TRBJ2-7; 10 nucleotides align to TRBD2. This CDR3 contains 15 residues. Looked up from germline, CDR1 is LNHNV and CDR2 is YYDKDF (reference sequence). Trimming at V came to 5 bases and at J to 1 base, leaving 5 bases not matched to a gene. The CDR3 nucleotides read TGTGCCACCAGCTCCTATAGCGGGAGGTCCTACGAGCAGTACTTC. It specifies CATSSYSGRSYEQYF.

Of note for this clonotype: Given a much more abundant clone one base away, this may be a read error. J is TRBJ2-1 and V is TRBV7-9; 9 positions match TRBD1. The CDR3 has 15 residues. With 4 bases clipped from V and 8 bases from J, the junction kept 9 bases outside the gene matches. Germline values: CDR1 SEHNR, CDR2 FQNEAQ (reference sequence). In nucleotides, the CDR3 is TGTGCCAGCAGCTCCCCGGGACAGGGTCTCGATGAGCAGTTCTTC. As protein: CASSSPGQGLDEQFF.

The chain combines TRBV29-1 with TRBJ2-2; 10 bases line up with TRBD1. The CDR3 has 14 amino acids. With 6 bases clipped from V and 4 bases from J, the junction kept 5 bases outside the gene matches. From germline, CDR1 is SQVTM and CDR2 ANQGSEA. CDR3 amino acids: CSVAGTGVTGELFF. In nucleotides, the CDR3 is TGCAGCGTCGCCGGGACAGGGGTCACCGGGGAGCTGTTTTTT.

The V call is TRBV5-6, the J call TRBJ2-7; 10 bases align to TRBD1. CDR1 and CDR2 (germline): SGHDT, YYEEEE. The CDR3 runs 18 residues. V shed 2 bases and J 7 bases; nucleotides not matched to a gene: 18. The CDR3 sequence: CASSFEGQGFFSYNEQYF. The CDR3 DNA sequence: TGTGCCAGCAGCTTCGAGGGACAGGGGTTTTTCTCCTACAATGAGCAGTACTTC.

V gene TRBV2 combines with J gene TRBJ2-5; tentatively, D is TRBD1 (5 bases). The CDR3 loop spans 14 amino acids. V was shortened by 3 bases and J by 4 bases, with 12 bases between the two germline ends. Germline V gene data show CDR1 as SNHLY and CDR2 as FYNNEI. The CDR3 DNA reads TGTGCCAGCAGTGACGGCAGGGTTATAGAGACCCAGTACTTC. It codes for CASSDGRVIETQYF.

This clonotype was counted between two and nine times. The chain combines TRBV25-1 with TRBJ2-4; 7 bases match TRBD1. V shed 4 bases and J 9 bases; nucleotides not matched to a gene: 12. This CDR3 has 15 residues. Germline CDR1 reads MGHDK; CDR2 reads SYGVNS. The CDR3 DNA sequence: TGTGCCAGCAGTGGGTTCCCCGGGACAGATCGCATTCAGTACTTC. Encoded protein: CASSGFPGTDRIQYF.

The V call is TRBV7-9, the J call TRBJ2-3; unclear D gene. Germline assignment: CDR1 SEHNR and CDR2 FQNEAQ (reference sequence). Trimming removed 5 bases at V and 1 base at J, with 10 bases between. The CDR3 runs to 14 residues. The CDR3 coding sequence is TGTGCCAGCAGCAGACAAGAAGGCACAGATACGCAGTATTTT. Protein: CASSRQEGTDTQYF.

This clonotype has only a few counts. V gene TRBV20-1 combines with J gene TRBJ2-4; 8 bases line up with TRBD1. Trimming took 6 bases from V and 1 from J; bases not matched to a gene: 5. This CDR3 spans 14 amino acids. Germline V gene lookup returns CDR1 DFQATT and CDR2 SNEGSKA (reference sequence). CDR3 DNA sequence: TGCAGTGCCAAGGACAGGGTGGCCAAAAACATTCAGTACTTC. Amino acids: CSAKDRVAKNIQYF.

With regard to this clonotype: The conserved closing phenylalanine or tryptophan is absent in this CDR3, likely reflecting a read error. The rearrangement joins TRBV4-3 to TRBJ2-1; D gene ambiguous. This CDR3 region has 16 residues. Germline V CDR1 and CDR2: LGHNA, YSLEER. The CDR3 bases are TGCGCCAGCAGCCAAGGCATAGGAACATCCTACAGTGAGCAGTTCTCC. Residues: CASSQGIGTSYSEQFS.

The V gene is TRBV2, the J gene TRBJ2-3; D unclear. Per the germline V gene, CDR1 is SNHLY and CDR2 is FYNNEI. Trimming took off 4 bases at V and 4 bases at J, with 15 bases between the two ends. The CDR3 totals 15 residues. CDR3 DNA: TGTGCCAGCAGTGCACAGTACATGACTTCAGATACGCAGTATTTT. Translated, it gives CASSAQYMTSDTQYF.

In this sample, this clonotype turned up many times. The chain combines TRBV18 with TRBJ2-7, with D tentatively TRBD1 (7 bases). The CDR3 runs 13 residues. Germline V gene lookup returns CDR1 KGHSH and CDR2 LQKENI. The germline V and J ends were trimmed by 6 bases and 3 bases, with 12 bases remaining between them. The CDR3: CASSAGQLYEQYF. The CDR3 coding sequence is TGTGCCAGCTCGGCGGGACAGCTCTACGAGCAGTACTTC.

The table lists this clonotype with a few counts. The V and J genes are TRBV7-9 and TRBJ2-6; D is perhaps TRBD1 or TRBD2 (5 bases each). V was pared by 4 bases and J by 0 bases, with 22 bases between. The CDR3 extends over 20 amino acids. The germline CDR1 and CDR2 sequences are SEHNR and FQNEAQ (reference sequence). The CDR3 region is CASSSQGPKAPRSGANVLTF. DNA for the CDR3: TGTGCCAGCAGCTCGCAGGGACCCAAGGCCCCCCGCTCTGGGGCCAACGTCCTGACTTTC.

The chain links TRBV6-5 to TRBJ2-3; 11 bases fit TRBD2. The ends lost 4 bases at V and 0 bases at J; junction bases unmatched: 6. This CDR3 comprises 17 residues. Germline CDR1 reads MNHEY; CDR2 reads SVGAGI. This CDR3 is CASSFLAGGYSTDTQYF. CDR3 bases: TGTGCCAGCAGTTTCCTAGCGGGAGGTTATAGCACAGATACGCAGTATTTT.

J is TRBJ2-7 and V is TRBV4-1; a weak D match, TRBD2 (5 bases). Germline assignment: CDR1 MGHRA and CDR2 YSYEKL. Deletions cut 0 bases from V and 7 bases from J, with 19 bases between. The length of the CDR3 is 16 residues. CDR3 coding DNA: TGCGCCAGCAGCCAAGAACCTACCCCGGGGTACAATGAGCAGTACTTC. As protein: CASSQEPTPGYNEQYF.

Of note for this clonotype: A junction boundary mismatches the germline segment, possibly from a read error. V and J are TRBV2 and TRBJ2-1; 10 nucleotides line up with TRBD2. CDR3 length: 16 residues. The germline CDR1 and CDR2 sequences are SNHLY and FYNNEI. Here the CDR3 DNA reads TGTGCCAGCAGTCCTGGACTAGCGGCATCCTACGATGAGCAGTTCTTC. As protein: CASSPGLAASYDEQFF.

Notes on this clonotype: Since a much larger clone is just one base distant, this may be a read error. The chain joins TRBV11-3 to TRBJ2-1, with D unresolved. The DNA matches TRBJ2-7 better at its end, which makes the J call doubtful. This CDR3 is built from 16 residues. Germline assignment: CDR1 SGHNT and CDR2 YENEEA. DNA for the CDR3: TGTGCCAGCAGCACACGCAAGGAACCCCCCTACAATGAGCAGTACTTC. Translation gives CASSTRKEPPYNEQYF.